This T cell receptor (beta chain) originates from a study of T cells in Graves' hyperthyroidism and ophthalmopathy. Whole-study findings and limits: Ophthalmopathy prediction by the model preceded onset by a median about 6 months.

There are 13 residues in the CDR3. The germline V gene has CDR1 SGHRS and CDR2 YFSETQ. The ends were cut back, 0 bases at V and 6 bases at J, with 7 bases in the middle. Amplification of TCR beta CDR3 regions was performed using RNA transcripts as template. Researchers ran a first-round RT-PCR on the TCR CDR3 using the HTBI primer set. TCRdb analysed the multiplex PCR reads with MiXCR anew, one entry per CDR3 protein. The sample lists under 350,000 distinct CDR3 sequences, 25% occurring once. Thyroid ultrasound, orbital computed tomography, clinical symptoms, and serum thyroxine and TRAb underpinned diagnoses. This clonotype was observed many times. Its antigen is not known.

The source is a man aged 40-49 years with Graves' hyperthyroidism that later progressed to Graves' ophthalmopathy. Sequenced: blood. This chain links TRBV5-1 with TRBJ1-5; D uncertain. The CDR3 loop is CASSLVLGQPQHF. The CDR3 DNA is TGCGCCAGCAGCTTGGTGTTAGGTCAGCCCCAGCATTTT.